This T cell receptor (beta chain) derives from a study of T-cell reconstitution after alpha-beta-depleted transplantation in children (TCRdb year 2016). A note on the overall study: Using TCR repertoire profiling, the study followed T-cell immune reconstitution in a quantitative way in children after TCRalphabeta/CD19-depleted allogeneic hematopoietic cell transplantation. Overall study results and their limits: Over subsequent months, a decline in hyperexpanded clone frequencies was noted, and after one year, T-cell counts and TCRbeta diversity were mostly ascribed to newly produced T cells. About two months after transplant, the apparently early recovery of alphabetaT-cell counts reportedly depended on just several hundred clones that had expanded rapidly and came from non-depleted graft cells. In some patients, the high TCRbeta diversity seen at day 60 was put down to recipient T cells and intrathymic progenitors that had survived conditioning.

Receptor amplification or capture employed PCR. Sequencing used an Illumina HiSeq 2500. TCR library preparation used molecular barcoding, with unique molecular identifiers applied to normalize quantification of the TCRbeta repertoire. TCRdb reworked the public reads: Q25 trimming with fastp, MiXCR clone assembly, productive beta chains retained. Identical CDR3 proteins give one entry, which carries the most common genes and DNA. The sample data list around 200,000 distinct CDR3 sequences, and approximately 11% of these were observed just once. The ten top clones hold under 30% of the sample. The treatment or condition label here, explained by the study, means: allogeneic hematopoietic cell transplantation with graft depleted of TCRalphabeta T cells and CD19 B cells. TCRalphabeta/CD19-depleted allogeneic hematopoietic cell grafts were given to the transplant recipients, all of whom were children. This clonotype was recorded at least ten times. Its cognate antigen has yet to be identified. The sample holds no much larger clone one base away, and base qualities are not on file.

Sequenced here: PBMCs, sampled before TCRalphabeta/CD19-depleted stem cell transplant. This sequence was found in a child less than two years old with acute myeloid leukemia, due to receive a stem cell transplant.

The nucleotide sequence is given as TGCGCCAGCAGCGGGGCGGCGAACACTGAAGCTTTCTTT. Its protein product is CASSGAANTEAFF. The sequence is built from TRBV4-3 and TRBJ1-1, with TRBD1 perhaps the D gene, on 5 matching bases. V drops 5 bases and J drops 1 base, leaving 8 bases in between. The germline V gene gives CDR1 as LGHNA and CDR2 as YSLEER. There are 13 amino acids in the CDR3, from cysteine to phenylalanine inclusive. Only the CDR3 part of the read is kept: 39 bases, read in frame from the first base.